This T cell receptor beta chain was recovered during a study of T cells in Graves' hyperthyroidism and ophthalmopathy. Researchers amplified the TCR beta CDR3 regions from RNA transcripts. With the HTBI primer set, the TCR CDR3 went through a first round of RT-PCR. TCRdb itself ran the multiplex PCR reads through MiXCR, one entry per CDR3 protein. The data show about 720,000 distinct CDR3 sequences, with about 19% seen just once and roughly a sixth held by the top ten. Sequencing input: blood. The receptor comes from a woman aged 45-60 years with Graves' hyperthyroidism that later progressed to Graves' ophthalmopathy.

The CDR3 here is CATSRVTPWIGETQYF. The CDR3 region has the DNA TGTGCCACCAGCAGAGTCACACCTTGGATAGGGGAGACCCAGTACTTC. The rearrangement links TRBV15 to TRBJ2-5; D is ambiguous. The CDR3 length is 16 residues. Germline CDR1 reads LNHNV; CDR2 reads YYDKDF (reference sequence). V was pared by 1 base and J by 5 bases, with 17 bases between.